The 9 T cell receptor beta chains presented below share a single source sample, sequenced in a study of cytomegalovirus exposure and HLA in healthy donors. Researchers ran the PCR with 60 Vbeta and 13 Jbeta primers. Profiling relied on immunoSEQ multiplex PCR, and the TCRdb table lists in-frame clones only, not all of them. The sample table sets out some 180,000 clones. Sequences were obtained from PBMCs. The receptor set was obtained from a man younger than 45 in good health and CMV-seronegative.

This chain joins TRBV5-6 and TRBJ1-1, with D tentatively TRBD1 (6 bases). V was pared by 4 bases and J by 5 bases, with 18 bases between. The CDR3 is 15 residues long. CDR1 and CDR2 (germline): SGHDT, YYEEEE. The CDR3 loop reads CASSVYRAGVTEAFF. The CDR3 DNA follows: TGTGCCAGCAGCGTATACAGGGCGGGAGTGACTGAAGCTTTCTTT.

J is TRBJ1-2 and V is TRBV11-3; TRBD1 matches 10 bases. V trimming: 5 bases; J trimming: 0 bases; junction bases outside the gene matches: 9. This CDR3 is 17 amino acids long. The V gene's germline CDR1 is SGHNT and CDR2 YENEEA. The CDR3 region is CASSTKGQGMANYGYTF. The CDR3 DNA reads TGTGCCAGCAGCACGAAGGGACAGGGGATGGCTAACTATGGCTACACCTTC.

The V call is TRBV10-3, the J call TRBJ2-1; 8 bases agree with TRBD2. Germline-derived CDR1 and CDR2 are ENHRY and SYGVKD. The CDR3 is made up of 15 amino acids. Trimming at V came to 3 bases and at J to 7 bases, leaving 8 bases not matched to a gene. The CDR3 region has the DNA TGTGCCATCAGTGAAGGGACTAGGGGCGGGAATGAGCAGTTCTTC. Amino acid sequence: CAISEGTRGGNEQFF.

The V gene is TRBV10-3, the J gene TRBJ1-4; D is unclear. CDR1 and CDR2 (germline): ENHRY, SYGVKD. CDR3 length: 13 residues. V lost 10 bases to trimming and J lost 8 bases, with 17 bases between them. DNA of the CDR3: TGTGCCACCCAAGACACCCACATCGAAAAACTGTTTTTT. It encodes CATQDTHIEKLFF.

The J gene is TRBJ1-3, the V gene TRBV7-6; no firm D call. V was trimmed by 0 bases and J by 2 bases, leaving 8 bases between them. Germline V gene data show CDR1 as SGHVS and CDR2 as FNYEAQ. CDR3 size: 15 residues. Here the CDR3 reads CASSLAEGAGNTIYF. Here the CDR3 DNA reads TGTGCCAGCAGCTTAGCGGAAGGAGCTGGAAACACCATATATTTT.

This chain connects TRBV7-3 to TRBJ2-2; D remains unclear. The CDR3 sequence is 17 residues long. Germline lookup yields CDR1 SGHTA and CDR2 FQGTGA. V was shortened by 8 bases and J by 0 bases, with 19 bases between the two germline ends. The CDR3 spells CASLSQADFANTGELFF. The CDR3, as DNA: TGTGCCAGCCTTTCTCAAGCAGACTTCGCGAACACCGGGGAGCTGTTTTTT.

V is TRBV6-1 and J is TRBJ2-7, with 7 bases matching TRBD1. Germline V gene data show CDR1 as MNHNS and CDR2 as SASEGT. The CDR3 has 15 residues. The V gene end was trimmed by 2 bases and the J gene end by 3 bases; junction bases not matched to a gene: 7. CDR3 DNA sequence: TGTGCCAGCAGTGAAATAGGGACAGTGAACTACGAGCAGTACTTC. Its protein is CASSEIGTVNYEQYF.

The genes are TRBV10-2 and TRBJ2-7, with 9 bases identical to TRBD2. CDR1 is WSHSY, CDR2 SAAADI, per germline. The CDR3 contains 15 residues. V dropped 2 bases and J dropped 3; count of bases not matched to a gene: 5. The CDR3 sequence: CASSETSGFYYEQYF. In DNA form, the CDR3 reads TGCGCCAGCAGTGAGACTAGCGGGTTTTACTACGAGCAGTACTTC.

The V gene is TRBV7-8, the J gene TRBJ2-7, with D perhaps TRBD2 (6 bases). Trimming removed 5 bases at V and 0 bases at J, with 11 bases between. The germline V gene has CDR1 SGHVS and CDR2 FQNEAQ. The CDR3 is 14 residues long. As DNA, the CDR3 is TGTGCCAGCAGCCGCGGGACTTTCTCCTACGAGCAGTACTTC. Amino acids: CASSRGTFSYEQYF.